This TCR beta chain was recovered during a study of cytomegalovirus exposure and HLA in healthy donors. Study details: Within an early data release were around 87 million unique TCRs drawn from HLA-typed donors. Study-wide results and caveats: A later look showed TCR association rates differing by HLA locus, highest for DRB1 and lowest for HLA-C. Relative to equally common others, HLA-associated TCR beta chains showed greater clonal expansion in a later analysis.

PCR involved 60 Vbeta and 13 Jbeta primers. Sequencing used immunoSEQ multiplex PCR; TCRdb keeps in-frame clones, though not all of them. The sample yields approximately 150,000 clones, 60% to 80% seen once. J was trimmed by 5 bases and V by 5 bases; bases with no gene match: 6. The length of the CDR3 is 13 residues. Everyone who donated was a healthy bone marrow donor. About this clone: The antigen remains unidentified.

Material: PBMCs. The rearrangement joins TRBV5-3 to TRBJ1-2, with 7 positions matching TRBD1. TRBV5-3 is filed as an ORF, its function uncertain. This receptor was taken from a woman in her twenties or thirties in good health and CMV-seronegative. CDR3 bases: TGTGCCAGAAGAACGACAGGGTCTTATGGCTACACCTTC. The encoded protein is CARRTTGSYGYTF.